The present entry profiles one T cell receptor (beta chain) with its context. Its antigen remains unidentified. This sample is drawn from a study of CD8 T cells in ankylosing spondylitis. Study results and caveats: Clones tied to disease were said to be significantly enriched in matched ankylosing spondylitis synovial fluid. Earlier work had already found some motif variants in reactive arthritis synovial fluid and blood.

Germline lookup yields CDR1 MNHNS and CDR2 SASEGT. The CDR3 has 14 amino acids. Trimming removed 6 bases at V and 3 bases at J, with 14 bases between. Researchers built TCR beta libraries using quantitative 5'-RACE with molecular barcodes. Via MiXCR, TCRdb re-called the 5' RACE reads, giving one row per CDR3 protein. Of about 260,000 distinct CDR3 sequences listed, around 20% are singletons. The V gene is TRBV6-1, the J gene TRBJ1-2; tentative D call: TRBD1 (5 bases). Specimen: blood, either unsorted or a sorted T cell fraction (not recorded which). This receptor was identified in a male donor with ankylosing spondylitis or in good health (not recorded which). The CDR3 DNA sequence: TGTGCCAGCAGGGTATTCAGGGTTGACTATGGCTACACCTTC. Its translation is CASRVFRVDYGYTF.